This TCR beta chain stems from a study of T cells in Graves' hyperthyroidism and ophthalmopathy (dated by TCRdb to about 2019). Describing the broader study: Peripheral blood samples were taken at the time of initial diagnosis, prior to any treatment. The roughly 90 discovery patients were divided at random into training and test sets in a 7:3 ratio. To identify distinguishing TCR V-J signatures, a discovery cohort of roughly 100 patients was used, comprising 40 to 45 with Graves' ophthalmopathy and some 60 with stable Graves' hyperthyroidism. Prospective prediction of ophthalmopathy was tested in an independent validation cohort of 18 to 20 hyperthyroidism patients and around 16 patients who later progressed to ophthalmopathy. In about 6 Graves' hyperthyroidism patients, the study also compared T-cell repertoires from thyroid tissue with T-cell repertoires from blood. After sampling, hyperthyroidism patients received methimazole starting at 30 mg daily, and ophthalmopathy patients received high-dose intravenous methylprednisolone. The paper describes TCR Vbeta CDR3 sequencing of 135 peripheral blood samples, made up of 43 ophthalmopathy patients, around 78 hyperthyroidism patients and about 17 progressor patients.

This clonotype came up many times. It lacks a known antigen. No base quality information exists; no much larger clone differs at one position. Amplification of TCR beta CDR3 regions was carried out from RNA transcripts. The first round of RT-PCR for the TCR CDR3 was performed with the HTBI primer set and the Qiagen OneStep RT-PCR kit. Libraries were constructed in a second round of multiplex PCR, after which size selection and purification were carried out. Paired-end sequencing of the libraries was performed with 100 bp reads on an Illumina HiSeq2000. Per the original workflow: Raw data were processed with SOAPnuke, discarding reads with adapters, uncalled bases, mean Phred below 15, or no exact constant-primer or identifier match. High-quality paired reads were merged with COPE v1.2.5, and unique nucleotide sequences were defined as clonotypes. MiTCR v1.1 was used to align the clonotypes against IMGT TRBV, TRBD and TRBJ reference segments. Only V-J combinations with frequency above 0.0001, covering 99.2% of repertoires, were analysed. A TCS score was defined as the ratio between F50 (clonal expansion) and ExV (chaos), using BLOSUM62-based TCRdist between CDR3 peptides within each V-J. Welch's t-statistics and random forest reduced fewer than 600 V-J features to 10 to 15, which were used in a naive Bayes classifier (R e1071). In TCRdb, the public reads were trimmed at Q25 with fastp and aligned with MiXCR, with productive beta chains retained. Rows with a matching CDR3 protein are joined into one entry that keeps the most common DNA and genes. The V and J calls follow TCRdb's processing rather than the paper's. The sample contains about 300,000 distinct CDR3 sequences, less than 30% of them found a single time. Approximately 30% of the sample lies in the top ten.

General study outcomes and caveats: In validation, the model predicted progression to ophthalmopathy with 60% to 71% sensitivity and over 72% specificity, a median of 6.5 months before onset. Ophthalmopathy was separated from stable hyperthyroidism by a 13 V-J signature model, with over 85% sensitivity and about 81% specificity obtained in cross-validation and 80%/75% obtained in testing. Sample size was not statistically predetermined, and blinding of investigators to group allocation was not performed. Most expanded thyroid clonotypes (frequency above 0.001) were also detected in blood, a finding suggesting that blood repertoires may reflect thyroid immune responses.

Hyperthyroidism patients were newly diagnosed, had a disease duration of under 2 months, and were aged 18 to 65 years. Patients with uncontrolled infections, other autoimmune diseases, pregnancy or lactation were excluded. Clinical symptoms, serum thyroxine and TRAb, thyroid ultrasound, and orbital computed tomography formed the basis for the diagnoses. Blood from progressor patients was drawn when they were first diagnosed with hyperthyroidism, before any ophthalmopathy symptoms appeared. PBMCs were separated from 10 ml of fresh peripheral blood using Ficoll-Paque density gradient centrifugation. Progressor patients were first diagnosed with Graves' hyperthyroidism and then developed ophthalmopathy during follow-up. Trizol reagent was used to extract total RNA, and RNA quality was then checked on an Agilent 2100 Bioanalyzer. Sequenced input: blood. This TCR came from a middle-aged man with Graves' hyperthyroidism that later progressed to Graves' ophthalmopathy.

This receptor carries the CDR3 CSVGGMSNQPQHF. The DNA reads TGCAGTGTGGGGGGGATGAGCAATCAGCCCCAGCATTTT. The V and J segments used are TRBV20-1 and TRBJ1-5; the best D guess is TRBD1, with 5 bases matching. The germline V gene (reference sequence) yields DFQATT for CDR1 and SNEGSKA for CDR2. The CDR3, from cysteine to phenylalanine, totals 13 residues. Only CDR3 DNA is held: 39 bases, read in frame from base 1. Between the V and J ends, shortened by 7 bases and 1 base respectively, the junction contains 11 bases.